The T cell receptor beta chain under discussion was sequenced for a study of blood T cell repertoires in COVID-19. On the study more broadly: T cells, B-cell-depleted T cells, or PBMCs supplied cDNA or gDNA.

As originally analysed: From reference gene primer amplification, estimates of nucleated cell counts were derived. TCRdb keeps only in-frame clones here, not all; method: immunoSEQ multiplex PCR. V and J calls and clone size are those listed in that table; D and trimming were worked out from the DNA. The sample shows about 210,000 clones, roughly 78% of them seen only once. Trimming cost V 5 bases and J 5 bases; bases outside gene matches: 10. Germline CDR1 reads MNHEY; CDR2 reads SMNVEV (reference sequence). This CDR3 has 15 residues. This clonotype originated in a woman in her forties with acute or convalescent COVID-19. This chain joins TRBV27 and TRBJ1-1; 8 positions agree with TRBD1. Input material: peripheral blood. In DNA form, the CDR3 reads TGTGCCAGCAGTCTTAGGACAGGGTGGGGGACTGAAGCTTTCTTT. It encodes CASSLRTGWGTEAFF.